This T cell receptor (beta chain) was captured in a study of shared clonotypes between healthy human individuals. The DNA input per sorted-subset replicate PCR was 200 ng, corresponding to roughly 31,000 T cell genomes. Repertoires were generated with immunoSEQ multiplex PCR, while TCRdb's copy carries only in-frame clones and drops some. The sample yields roughly 570,000 clones, 98% seen once. Naive CD8 cells lacked CD45RO, underwent positive selection for CCR7 and left out terminally differentiated effector memory CD45RA+ cells. This CDR3 has 14 amino acids. The V end lost 1 base, the J end lost 2 bases, and 9 bases lay between the germline ends. Germline CDR1 reads SEHNR; CDR2 reads FQNEAQ (reference sequence).

This TCR was recovered from a man aged 30 to 39 in good health. This rearrangement joins TRBV7-9 to TRBJ2-7, with a possible D match to TRBD1 (6 bases). The sequencing sample was made of naive CD8+ T cells sorted from blood. The DNA for the CDR3 is TGTGCCAGCAGCTTAGTAGAGGGGGCCTACGAGCAGTACTTC. This sequence encodes CASSLVEGAYEQYF.